This section outlines one TCR beta chain sequence together with its context. Its antigen target is currently unknown. Base qualities are not provided; no much larger clone lies one nucleotide away. These data belong to a study of blood T cell repertoires in COVID-19 (TCRdb year 2020). Notes on the research overall: The collaborator samples originated in the United States, Italy and Spain and spanned the acute and convalescent phases of COVID-19. Subjects who had been exposed to COVID-19, were actively infected with it, or had recovered from it provided the deeply sampled blood TCRbeta repertoires that made up the dataset. Where HLA class I and class II types were available, the types were taken from metadata supplied by the sample provider, not from assay-based typing. The prospective study material was composed of cDNA or gDNA derived from T cells, B-cell-depleted T cells, or PBMCs. A freely available public database, intended as a resource for researchers studying the immune response to SARS-CoV-2, is where the repertoires were released. Samples came from the ongoing ImmuneRACE study (first 160 participants) plus 1,254 subjects from 6 global collaborators. Sample metadata almost always included a de-identified subject ID, COVID-19 status, age in years and sex. Beyond this particular receptor, the publication reports: How much clinical and demographic metadata was included differed by source and by participant, and the metadata was provided uncurated.

The V end gives up 7 bases and the J end 0 bases, leaving 7 bases in the junction not matched to a gene. CDR1 SQVTM and CDR2 ANQGSEA were looked up in the germline V gene. The CDR3 covers 15 residues, taking in both the cysteine and the phenylalanine. Left in the record is the CDR3 DNA by itself, 45 bases read in frame from the first base. Each collaborating institution followed its own protocols to collect whole blood in K2EDTA tubes. Collaborator samples were shipped for TCRbeta analysis as frozen whole blood, isolated PBMCs, or DNA extracted from either sample type. TCRbeta CDR3 regions were amplified from genomic DNA by means of the immunoSEQ Assay, a bias-controlled multiplex PCR. As for the authors' bioinformatics: The number of nucleated cells in each sample was estimated from the amplification of reference gene primers within the assay. To quantify the absolute abundance of each unique TCRbeta CDR3 rearrangement, sequence reads were collapsed and filtered. For each sample, productive Simpson clonality was calculated as the square root of Simpson's diversity index over productive rearrangements. TCRdb carries this immuneACCESS record with in-frame sequences only. Its versions omit some clonotypes, under half of them owing to an unresolved V gene in the studies checked, with the rest unexplained. That table gives V, J and clone size, and the DNA gave D and trimming. For this sample there are a few hundred thousand clones; roughly nine tenths appear just once. The ten largest make up about 2.5% of the sample.

Sequencing was done on a sample of peripheral blood. The receptor chain draws on TRBV29-1 and TRBJ2-1, with 9 middle bases fitting TRBD1. This sequence originates from a man younger than 35 with active or convalescent COVID-19. CDR3 reads: CSETGTGSSYNEQFF. The bases are TGCAGCGAAACAGGGACAGGGAGCTCCTACAATGAGCAGTTCTTC.